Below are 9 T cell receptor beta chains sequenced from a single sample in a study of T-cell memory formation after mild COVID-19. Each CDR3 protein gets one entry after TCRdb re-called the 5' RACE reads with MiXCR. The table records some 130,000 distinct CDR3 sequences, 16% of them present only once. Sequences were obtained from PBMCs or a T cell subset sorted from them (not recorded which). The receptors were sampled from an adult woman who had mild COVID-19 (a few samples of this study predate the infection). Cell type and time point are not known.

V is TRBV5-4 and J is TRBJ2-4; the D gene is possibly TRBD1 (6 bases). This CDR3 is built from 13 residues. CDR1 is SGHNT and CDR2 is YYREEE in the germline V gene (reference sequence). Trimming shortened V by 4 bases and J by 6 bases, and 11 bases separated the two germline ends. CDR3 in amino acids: CASSPDRRNIQYF. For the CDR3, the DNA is TGTGCCAGCAGCCCGGACAGAAGAAACATTCAGTACTTC.

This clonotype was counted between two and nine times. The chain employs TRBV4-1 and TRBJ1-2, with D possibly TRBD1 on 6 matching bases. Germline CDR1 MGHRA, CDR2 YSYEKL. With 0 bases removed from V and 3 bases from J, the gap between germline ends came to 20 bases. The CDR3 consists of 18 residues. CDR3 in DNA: TGCGCCAGCAGCCAAGATATCCGACACAGGGTTGATGACTATGGCTACACCTTC. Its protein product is CASSQDIRHRVDDYGYTF.

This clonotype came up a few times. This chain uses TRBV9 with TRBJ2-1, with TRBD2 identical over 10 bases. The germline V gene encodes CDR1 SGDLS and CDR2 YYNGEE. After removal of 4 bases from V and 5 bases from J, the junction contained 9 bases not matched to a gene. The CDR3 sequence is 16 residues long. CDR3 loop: CASSHPTSGLHNEQFF. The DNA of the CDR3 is TGTGCCAGCAGCCATCCGACTAGCGGGTTACACAATGAGCAGTTCTTC.

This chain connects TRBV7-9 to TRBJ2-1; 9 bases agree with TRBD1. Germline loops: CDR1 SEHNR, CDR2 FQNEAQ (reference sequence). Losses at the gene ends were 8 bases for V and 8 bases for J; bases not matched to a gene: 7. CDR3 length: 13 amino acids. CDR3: CASRDRESDEQFF. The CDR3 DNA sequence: TGTGCCAGCCGGGACAGGGAGTCGGATGAGCAGTTCTTC.

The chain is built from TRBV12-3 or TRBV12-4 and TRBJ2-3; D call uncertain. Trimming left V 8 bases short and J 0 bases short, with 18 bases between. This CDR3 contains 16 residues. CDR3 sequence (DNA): TGTGCCAGCCCTGGTAGCTGGCAGACTAGCACAGATACGCAGTATTTT. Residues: CASPGSWQTSTDTQYF.

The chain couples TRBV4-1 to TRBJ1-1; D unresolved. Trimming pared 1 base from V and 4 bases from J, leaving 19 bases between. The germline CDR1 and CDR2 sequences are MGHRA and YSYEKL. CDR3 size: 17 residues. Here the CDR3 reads CASSQVSFGSLATEAFF. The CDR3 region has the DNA TGCGCCAGCAGCCAAGTTTCGTTCGGCAGTTTGGCCACTGAAGCTTTCTTT.

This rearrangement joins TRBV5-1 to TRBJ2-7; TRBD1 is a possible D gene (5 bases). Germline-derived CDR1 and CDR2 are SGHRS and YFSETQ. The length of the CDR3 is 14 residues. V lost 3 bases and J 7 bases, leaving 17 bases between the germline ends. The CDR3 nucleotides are TGCGCCAGCAGCTCGTACATCACAGGAGAAGAGCAGTACTTC. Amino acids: CASSSYITGEEQYF.

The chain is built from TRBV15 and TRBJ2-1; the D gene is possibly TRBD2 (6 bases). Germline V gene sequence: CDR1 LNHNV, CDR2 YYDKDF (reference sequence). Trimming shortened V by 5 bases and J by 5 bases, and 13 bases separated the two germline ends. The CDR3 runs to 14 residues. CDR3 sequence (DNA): TGTGCCACCAGCTGGAGGGTCGGAGACAATGAGCAGTTCTTC. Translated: CATSWRVGDNEQFF.

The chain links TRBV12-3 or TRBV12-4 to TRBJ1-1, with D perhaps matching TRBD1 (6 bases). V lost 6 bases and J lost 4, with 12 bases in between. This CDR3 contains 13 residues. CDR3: CASSSQGATEAFF. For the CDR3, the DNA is TGTGCCAGCAGCTCACAGGGAGCCACTGAAGCTTTCTTT.